The entry below describes one TCR beta chain. Antigen unknown. This record comes from a study of vaccination effects on CD4 cells after COVID-19. Study summary: A few convalescent patients underwent early and late post-vaccination sampling. Study results and caveats: Long after vaccination, the clones induced by infection and by vaccine shrank markedly in size.

TCRdb's copy holds only in-frame clones and misses some; the assay was immunoSEQ multiplex PCR. The profile shows nearly 35,000 clones, about 68% of them singletons. Having been cultured for 9 to 11 days, the cells underwent CD4+ T cell isolation. This person caught SARS-CoV-2 sometime from March to December 2020, and PCR testing confirmed the infection. Each participant was given two doses of one vaccine (BNT162b2 or mRNA-1273). The sequences come from CD4+ T cells from PBMCs cultured without peptide, collected after COVID-19 vaccination. The TCR originated in a human donor who had a prior SARS-CoV-2 infection.

CDR3 sequence: CASSEVSAPLPEQFF. The CDR3 nucleotides are TGCGCCAGCAGTGAGGTGTCAGCTCCGCTGCCAGAGCAGTTCTTC. The chain links TRBV10-1 to TRBJ2-1; D remains ambiguous. V shed 2 bases and J shed 10 bases, with 18 bases lying between them. The germline V gene encodes CDR1 WNHNN and CDR2 SYGVQD (reference sequence). This CDR3 has 15 residues.